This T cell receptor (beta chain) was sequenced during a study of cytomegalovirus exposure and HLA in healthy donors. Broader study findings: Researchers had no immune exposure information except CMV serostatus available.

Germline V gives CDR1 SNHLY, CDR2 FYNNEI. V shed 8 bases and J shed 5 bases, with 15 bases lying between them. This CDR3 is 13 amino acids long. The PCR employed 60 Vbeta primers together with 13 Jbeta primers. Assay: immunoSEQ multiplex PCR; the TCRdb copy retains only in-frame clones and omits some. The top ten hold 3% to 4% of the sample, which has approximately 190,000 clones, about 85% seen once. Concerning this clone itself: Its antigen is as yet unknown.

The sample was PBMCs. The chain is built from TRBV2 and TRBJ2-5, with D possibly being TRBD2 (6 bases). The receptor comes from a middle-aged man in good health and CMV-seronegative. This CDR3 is CASGGWGRETQYF. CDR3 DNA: TGTGCCAGCGGAGGGTGGGGCCGGGAGACCCAGTACTTC. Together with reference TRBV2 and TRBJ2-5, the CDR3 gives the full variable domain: EPEVTQTPSHQVTQMGQEVILRCVPISNHLYFYWYRQILGQKVEFLVSFYNNEISEKSEIFDDQFSVERPDGSNFTLKIRSTKLEDSAMYFCASGGWGRETQYFGPGTRLLVL.